This T cell receptor (beta chain) was obtained from a study of cytomegalovirus exposure and HLA in healthy donors. Sequencing used immunoSEQ multiplex PCR; TCRdb keeps in-frame clones, though not all of them. The data contain about 71,000 clones, just under 95% of them seen just once; the ten biggest clones take up about 1.4%. The trim removed 7 bases at V and 3 bases at J, leaving 5 bases unmatched. This CDR3 comprises 13 residues. Germline-derived CDR1 and CDR2 are SNHLY and FYNNEI. The rearrangement uses TRBV2 and TRBJ2-5, with TRBD2 matching over 7 bases. The origin of this receptor is a man between 18 and 35 years old in good health and CMV-seropositive. Input material: PBMCs. The CDR3 spells CASMRLAEETQYF. CDR3 coding DNA: TGTGCCAGCATGAGACTAGCCGAAGAGACCCAGTACTTC. Supplemented by reference TRBV2 and TRBJ2-5, the full variable domain reads EPEVTQTPSHQVTQMGQEVILRCVPISNHLYFYWYRQILGQKVEFLVSFYNNEISEKSEIFDDQFSVERPDGSNFTLKIRSTKLEDSAMYFCASMRLAEETQYFGPGTRLLVL.